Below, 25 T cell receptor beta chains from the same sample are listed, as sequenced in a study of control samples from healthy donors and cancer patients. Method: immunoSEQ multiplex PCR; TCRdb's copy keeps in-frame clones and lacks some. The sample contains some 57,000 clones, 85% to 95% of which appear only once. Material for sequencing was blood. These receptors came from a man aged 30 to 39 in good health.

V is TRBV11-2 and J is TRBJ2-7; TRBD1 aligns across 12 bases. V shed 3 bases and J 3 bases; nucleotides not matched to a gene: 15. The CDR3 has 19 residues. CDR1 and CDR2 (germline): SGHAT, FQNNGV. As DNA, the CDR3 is TGTGCCAGCAGCTTGCTCAACCGGGACAGGGGGCTCTATTTCTACGAGCAGTACTTC. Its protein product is CASSLLNRDRGLYFYEQYF.

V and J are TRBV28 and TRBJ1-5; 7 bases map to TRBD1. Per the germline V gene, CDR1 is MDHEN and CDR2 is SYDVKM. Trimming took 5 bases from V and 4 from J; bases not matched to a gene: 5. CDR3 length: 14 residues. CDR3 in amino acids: CASSLRDRNQPQHF. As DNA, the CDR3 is TGTGCCAGCAGTCTACGGGACAGAAATCAGCCCCAGCATTTT. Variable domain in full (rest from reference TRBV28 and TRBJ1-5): DVKVTQSSRYLVKRTGEKVFLECVQDMDHENMFWYRQDPGLGLRLIYFSYDVKMKEKGDIPEGYSVSREKKERFSLILESASTNQTSMYLCASSLRDRNQPQHFGDGTRLSIL.

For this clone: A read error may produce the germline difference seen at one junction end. CDR3 sequence: CAGSPRHDSNQPQHF. CDR3 in DNA: TGTGCCGGCAGTCCCAGACATGATAGCAATCAGCCCCAGCATTTT. The chain carries TRBV6-5 and TRBJ1-5; D is unclear. From germline, CDR1 is MNHEY and CDR2 SVGAGI. The CDR3 has 15 amino acids.

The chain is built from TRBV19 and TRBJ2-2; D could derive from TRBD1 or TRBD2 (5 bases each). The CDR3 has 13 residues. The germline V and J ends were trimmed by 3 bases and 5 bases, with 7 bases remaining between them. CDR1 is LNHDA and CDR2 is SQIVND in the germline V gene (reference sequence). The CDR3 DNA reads TGTGCCAGTAGTATGGGGGAAACCGGGGAGCTGTTTTTT. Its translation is CASSMGETGELFF.

CDR3 in DNA: TGCGCCAGCAGCTCGGGACAGGGGATATACTATGGCTACACCTTC. It translates to CASSSGQGIYYGYTF. The genes are TRBV5-1 and TRBJ1-2, with TRBD1 identical over 10 bases. This CDR3 has 15 amino acids. Germline assignment: CDR1 SGHRS and CDR2 YFSETQ. The V and J ends lost 3 bases and 3 bases, in that order; junction bases with no gene match: 5.

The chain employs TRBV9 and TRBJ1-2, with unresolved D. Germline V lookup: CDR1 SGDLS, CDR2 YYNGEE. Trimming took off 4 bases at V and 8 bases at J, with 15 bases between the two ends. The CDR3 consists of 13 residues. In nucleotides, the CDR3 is TGTGCCAGCAGCTTATCATCTTTGGGCGGCTACACCTTC. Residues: CASSLSSLGGYTF.

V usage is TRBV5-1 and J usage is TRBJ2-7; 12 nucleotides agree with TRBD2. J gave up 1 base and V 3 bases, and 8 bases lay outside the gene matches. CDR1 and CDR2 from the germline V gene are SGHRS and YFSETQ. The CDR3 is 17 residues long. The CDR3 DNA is TGCGCCAGCAGCTCTGGGCTAGCGGGAGGGAAATCCTACGAGCAGTACTTC. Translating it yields CASSSGLAGGKSYEQYF.

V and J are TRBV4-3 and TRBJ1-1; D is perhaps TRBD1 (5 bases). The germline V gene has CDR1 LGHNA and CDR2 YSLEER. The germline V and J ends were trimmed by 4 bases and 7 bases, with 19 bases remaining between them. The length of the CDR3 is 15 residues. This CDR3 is CASSRNPGPLNEAFF. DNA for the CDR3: TGCGCCAGCAGCCGTAATCCGGGACCGCTCAATGAAGCTTTCTTT.

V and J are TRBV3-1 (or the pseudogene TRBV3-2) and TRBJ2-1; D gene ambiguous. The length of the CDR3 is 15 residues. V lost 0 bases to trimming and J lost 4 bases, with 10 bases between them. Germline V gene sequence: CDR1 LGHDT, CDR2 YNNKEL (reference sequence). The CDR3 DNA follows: TGTGCCAGCAGCCAAGATTCAACGGCATACAATGAGCAGTTCTTC. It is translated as CASSQDSTAYNEQFF.

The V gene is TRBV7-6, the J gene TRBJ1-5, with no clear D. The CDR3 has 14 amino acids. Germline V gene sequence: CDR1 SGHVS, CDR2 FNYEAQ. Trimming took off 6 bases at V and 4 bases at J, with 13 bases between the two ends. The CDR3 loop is CASSVEVGNQPQHF. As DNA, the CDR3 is TGTGCCAGCAGTGTAGAGGTTGGGAATCAGCCCCAGCATTTT.

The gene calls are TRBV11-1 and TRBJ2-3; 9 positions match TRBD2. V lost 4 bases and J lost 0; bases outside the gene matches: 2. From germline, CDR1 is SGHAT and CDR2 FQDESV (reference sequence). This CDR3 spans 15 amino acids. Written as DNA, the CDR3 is TGTGCCAGCAGCTCCACTAGCGGGAGCACAGATACGCAGTATTTT. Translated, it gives CASSSTSGSTDTQYF.

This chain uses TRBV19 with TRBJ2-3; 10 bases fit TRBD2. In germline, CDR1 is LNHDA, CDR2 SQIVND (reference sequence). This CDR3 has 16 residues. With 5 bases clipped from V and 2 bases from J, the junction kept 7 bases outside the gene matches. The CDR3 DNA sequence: TGTGCCAGTAGTGCACCACTAGCGGGAACCACAGATACGCAGTATTTT. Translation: CASSAPLAGTTDTQYF.

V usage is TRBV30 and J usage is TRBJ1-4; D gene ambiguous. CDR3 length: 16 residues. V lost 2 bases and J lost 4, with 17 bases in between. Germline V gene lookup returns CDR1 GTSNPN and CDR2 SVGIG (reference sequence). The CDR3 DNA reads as TGTGCCTGGAGTCCCAAAGCGGGAATGGGTAATGAAAAACTGTTTTTT. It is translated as CAWSPKAGMGNEKLFF. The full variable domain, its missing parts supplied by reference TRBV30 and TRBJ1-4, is SQTIHQWPATLVQPVGSPLSLECTVEGTSNPNLYWYRQAAGRGLQLLFYSVGIGQISSEVPQNLSASRPQDRQFILSSKKLLLSDSGFYLCAWSPKAGMGNEKLFFGSGTQLSVL.

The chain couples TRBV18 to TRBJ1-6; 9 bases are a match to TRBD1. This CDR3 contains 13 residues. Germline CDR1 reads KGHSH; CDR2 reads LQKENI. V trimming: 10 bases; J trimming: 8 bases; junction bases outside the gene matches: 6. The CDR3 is CATAGQGHSPLHF. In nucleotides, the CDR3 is TGTGCCACCGCGGGACAGGGTCATTCACCCCTCCACTTT.

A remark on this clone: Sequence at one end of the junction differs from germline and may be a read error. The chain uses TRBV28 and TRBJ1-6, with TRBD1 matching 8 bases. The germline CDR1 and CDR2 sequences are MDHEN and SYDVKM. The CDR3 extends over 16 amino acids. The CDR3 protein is CAGSSPAGGRGSPLHF. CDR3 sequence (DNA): TGTGCCGGCAGTTCCCCCGCAGGGGGCAGGGGCTCACCCCTCCACTTT.

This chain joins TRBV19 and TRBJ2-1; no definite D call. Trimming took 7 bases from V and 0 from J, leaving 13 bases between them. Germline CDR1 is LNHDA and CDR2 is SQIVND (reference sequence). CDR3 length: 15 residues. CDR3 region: CASTYADSSYNEQFF. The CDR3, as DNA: TGTGCCAGTACGTACGCGGATAGCTCCTACAATGAGCAGTTCTTC.

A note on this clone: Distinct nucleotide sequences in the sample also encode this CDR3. The chain's CDR3 is CASSFTGLAAELPEQYF. CDR3 DNA sequence: TGCGCCAGCAGCTTTACCGGACTAGCCGCCGAGTTACCCGAGCAGTACTTC. The genes are TRBV5-1 and TRBJ2-7; 8 bases match TRBD2. V shed 2 bases, J shed 6 bases, and the junction held 16 bases outside the gene matches. This CDR3 region has 17 residues. CDR1 SGHRS and CDR2 YFSETQ come from the germline V gene.

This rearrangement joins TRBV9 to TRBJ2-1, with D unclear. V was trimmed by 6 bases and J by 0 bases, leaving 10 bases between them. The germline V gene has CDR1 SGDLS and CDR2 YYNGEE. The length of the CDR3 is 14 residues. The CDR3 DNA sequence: TGTGCCAGCAACCAAGGAGTCTCCTACAATGAGCAGTTCTTC. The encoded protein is CASNQGVSYNEQFF. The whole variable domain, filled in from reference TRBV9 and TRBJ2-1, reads DSGVTQTPKHLITATGQRVTLRCSPRSGDLSVYWYQQSLDQGLQFLIQYYNGEERAKGNILERFSAQQFPDLHSELNLSSLELGDSALYFCASNQGVSYNEQFFGPGTRLTVL.

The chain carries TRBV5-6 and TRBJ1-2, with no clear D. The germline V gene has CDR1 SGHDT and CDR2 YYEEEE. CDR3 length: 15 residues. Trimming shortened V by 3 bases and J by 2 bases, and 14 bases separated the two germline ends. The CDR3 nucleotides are TGTGCCAGCAGCTCGGTGAGGGCGGCCAACTATGGCTACACCTTC. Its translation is CASSSVRAANYGYTF.

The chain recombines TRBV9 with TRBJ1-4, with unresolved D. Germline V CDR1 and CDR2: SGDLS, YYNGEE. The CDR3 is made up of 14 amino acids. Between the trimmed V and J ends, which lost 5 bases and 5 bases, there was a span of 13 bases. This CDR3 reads CASSGGLGNEKLFF. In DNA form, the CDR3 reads TGTGCCAGCAGTGGAGGCCTGGGGAATGAAAAACTGTTTTTT.

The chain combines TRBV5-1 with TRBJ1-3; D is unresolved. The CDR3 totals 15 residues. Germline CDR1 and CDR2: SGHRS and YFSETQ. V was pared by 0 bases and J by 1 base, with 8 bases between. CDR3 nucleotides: TGCGCCAGCAGCTTGGGCAGCTCTTCTGGAAACACCATATATTTT. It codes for CASSLGSSSGNTIYF.

CDR3 region: CASSGAGDAYEQYF. In DNA form, the CDR3 reads TGTGCCAGCAGTGGAGCGGGAGACGCCTACGAGCAGTACTTC. The genes are TRBV9 and TRBJ2-7; TRBD2 agrees at 8 bases. The V segment lost 5 bases and the J segment 2 bases; nucleotides outside the gene matches: 6. CDR3 length equals 14 residues. Germline CDR1 SGDLS, CDR2 YYNGEE.

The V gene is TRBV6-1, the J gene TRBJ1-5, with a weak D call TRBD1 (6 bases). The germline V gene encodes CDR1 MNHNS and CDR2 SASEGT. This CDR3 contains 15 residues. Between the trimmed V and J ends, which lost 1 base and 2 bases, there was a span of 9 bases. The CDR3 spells CASSEGRGGNQPQHF. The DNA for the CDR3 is TGTGCCAGCAGTGAAGGGAGGGGGGGCAATCAGCCCCAGCATTTT.

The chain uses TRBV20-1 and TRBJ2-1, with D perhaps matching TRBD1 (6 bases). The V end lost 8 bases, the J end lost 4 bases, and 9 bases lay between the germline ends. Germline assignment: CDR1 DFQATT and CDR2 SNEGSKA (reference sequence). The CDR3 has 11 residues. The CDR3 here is CSRQVYNEQFF. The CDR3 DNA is TGCAGTCGACAGGTTTACAATGAGCAGTTCTTC.

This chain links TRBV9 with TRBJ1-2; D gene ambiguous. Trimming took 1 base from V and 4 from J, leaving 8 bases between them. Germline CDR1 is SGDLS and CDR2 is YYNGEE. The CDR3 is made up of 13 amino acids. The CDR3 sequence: CASSVRRPYGYTF. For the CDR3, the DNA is TGTGCCAGCAGCGTACGCAGGCCCTATGGCTACACCTTC.